This T cell receptor (beta chain) was sequenced in a study of blood T cell repertoires in COVID-19. Turning to the study itself: From T cells, B-cell-depleted T cells, or PBMCs came the material, which was cDNA or gDNA.

Sequencing was performed with immunoSEQ multiplex PCR; in TCRdb, only in-frame clones are kept and a portion is missing. The sample records tens of thousands of clones, approximately 80% being singletons. The CDR3 has 16 amino acids. The V segment lost 2 bases and the J segment 0 bases; nucleotides outside the gene matches: 3. Germline CDR1 and CDR2: SNHLY and FYNNEI. The chain recombines TRBV2 with TRBJ1-3, with 8 bases fitting TRBD1. The specimen was peripheral blood. The origin of this receptor is a man between 70 and 80 years old with acute or convalescent COVID-19. CDR3 nucleotide sequence: TGTGCCAGCAGTGAAATTGGGACAGGCTCTGGAAACACCATATATTTT. Protein product: CASSEIGTGSGNTIYF.